This TCR beta chain was obtained from a study of breast tumors, draining lymph nodes, adjacent tissues. The CDR3 extends over 15 amino acids. V dropped 3 bases and J dropped 7 bases, with 15 bases sitting between them. Germline-derived CDR1 and CDR2 are SGHVS and FQNEAQ. TCRdb re-called the multiplex PCR reads with MiXCR, one entry per CDR3 protein. In the table there are more than 50,000 distinct CDR3 sequences, approximately 40% of which are singletons. Input material: breast tumor tissue. This TCR was sampled from a female donor with breast cancer. Some clones in this sample may be carry-over from other donors' samples. This chain links TRBV7-8 with TRBJ1-4, with D maybe TRBD1 (6 bases). CDR3 DNA: TGTGCCAGCAGCTTGTTCCAGGGGCCGAGTGAAAAACTGTTTTTT. Its protein product is CASSLFQGPSEKLFF.